Listed here are 25 T cell receptor beta chains from one sample, sequenced in a study of shared clonotypes between healthy human individuals. Repertoires were generated with immunoSEQ multiplex PCR, while TCRdb's copy carries only in-frame clones and drops some. This sample has about 2,500,000 clones; just over 90% occur once, and the top ten carry 0.14%. Sequences were obtained from naive CD4+ T cells sorted from blood. Subset meaning: CD45RA+ positively selected. The receptors were gathered from a man between 18 and 29 years old in good health.

This clone was detected once. V usage is TRBV25-1 and J usage is TRBJ2-1, with 11 positions matching TRBD2. The J segment lost 6 bases and the V segment lost 7 bases, leaving 2 bases of the junction unmatched. Per the germline V gene, CDR1 is MGHDK and CDR2 is SYGVNS. The CDR3 sequence is 13 residues long. The DNA for the CDR3 is TGTGCCAGCATTCTAGCGGGAGGCAATGAGCAGTTCTTC. Translating gives CASILAGGNEQFF. Full variable domain (missing parts from reference TRBV25-1 and TRBJ2-1): EADIYQTPRYLVIGTGKKITLECSQTMGHDKMYWYQQDPGMELHLIHYSYGVNSTEKGDLSSESTVSRIRTEHFPLTLESARPSHTSQYLCASILAGGNEQFFGPGTRLTVL.

The J gene is TRBJ2-7, the V gene TRBV18, with D possibly TRBD1 on 6 matching bases. Trimming stripped 4 bases from V and 0 bases from J, with 16 bases between. The germline gives CDR1 KGHSH, CDR2 LQKENI. The CDR3 totals 16 residues. The CDR3 reads CASSRSPGVPSYEQYF. Written as DNA, the CDR3 is TGTGCCAGCTCACGCTCCCCAGGGGTTCCCTCCTACGAGCAGTACTTC.

The chain couples TRBV6-5 to TRBJ1-4; 9 bases align to TRBD1. The germline CDR1 and CDR2 sequences are MNHEY and SVGAGI. The CDR3 has 16 amino acids. J lost 5 bases, V lost 0 bases, and 4 bases had no gene match. The CDR3 bases are TGTGCCAGCAGTTACTCGAGGGGACAGGGCAATGAAAAACTGTTTTTT. It is translated as CASSYSRGQGNEKLFF.

The chain is built from TRBV2 and TRBJ2-7, with 10 positions matching TRBD1. V trimming: 7 bases; J trimming: 6 bases; junction bases outside the gene matches: 12. The CDR3 totals 15 residues. Germline V gene lookup returns CDR1 SNHLY and CDR2 FYNNEI. The CDR3 reads CASTRYRDRGIEQYF. The CDR3 DNA is TGTGCCAGCACCCGCTACCGGGACAGGGGCATCGAGCAGTACTTC.

The chain carries TRBV5-1 and TRBJ2-5, with a weak D call TRBD2 (5 bases). Trimming stripped 0 bases from V and 11 bases from J, with 17 bases between. Germline V gives CDR1 SGHRS, CDR2 YFSETQ. The CDR3 consists of 14 residues. The CDR3 sequence is CASSLGQLVGEQYF. Here the CDR3 DNA reads TGCGCCAGCAGCTTGGGGCAGCTGGTCGGGGAGCAGTACTTC.

As regards this clone: The sample carries other DNA sequences with the same CDR3. This chain connects TRBV5-1 to TRBJ2-5; TRBD1 might be the D (6 bases). Trimming stripped 4 bases from V and 2 bases from J, with 12 bases between. CDR1 is SGHRS, CDR2 YFSETQ, per germline. The CDR3 contains 14 residues. The CDR3 coding sequence is TGCGCCAGCAGCCTTAGGACAGATCAAGAGACCCAGTACTTC. Its protein is CASSLRTDQETQYF.

A word on this clone: The same CDR3 arises from other DNA sequences in this sample as well. This chain joins TRBV4-1 and TRBJ2-7; TRBD1 or TRBD2 may be the D gene (5 bases each). Trimming took 1 base from V and 2 from J, leaving 9 bases between them. In germline, CDR1 is MGHRA, CDR2 YSYEKL. This CDR3 has 14 amino acids. CDR3 sequence: CASSQVLGPYEQYF. CDR3 DNA: TGCGCCAGCAGCCAAGTGTTGGGACCCTACGAGCAGTACTTC.

The CDR3 region is CASSPGQGGGQETQYF. The CDR3, as DNA: TGTGCCAGCTCCCCCGGACAGGGAGGAGGCCAAGAGACCCAGTACTTC. V and J are TRBV18 and TRBJ2-5, with 8 bases aligning to TRBD1. Looked up from germline, CDR1 is KGHSH and CDR2 is LQKENI. Unmatched junction bases numbered 10, after V lost 6 bases and J lost 1 base. The CDR3 consists of 16 residues.

This rearrangement joins TRBV28 to TRBJ2-5; 8 positions agree with TRBD2. This CDR3 comprises 14 residues. In germline, CDR1 is MDHEN, CDR2 SYDVKM. The ends lost 6 bases at V and 1 base at J; junction bases unmatched: 4. The CDR3 is CASRERGTQETQYF. The CDR3 DNA reads as TGTGCCAGCAGAGAGCGGGGGACCCAAGAGACCCAGTACTTC. The full variable domain, its missing parts supplied by reference TRBV28 and TRBJ2-5, is DVKVTQSSRYLVKRTGEKVFLECVQDMDHENMFWYRQDPGLGLRLIYFSYDVKMKEKGDIPEGYSVSREKKERFSLILESASTNQTSMYLCASRERGTQETQYFGPGTRLLVL.

V and J are TRBV7-3 and TRBJ1-2; unclear D gene. Germline values: CDR1 SGHTA, CDR2 FQGTGA. This CDR3 contains 14 residues. With 2 bases removed from V and 4 bases from J, the gap between germline ends came to 11 bases. For the CDR3, the DNA is TGTGCCAGCAGCTTAGTCCCCGGGATCTATGGCTACACCTTC. Its protein product is CASSLVPGIYGYTF.

As to this clone: This specimen includes other DNA sequences encoding the same CDR3. V and J are TRBV7-2 and TRBJ2-3; D gene uncertain. Trimming took 5 bases from V and 3 from J, leaving 3 bases between them. CDR3 size: 11 residues. The V gene's germline CDR1 is SGHTA and CDR2 FQGNSA. The CDR3 nucleotides read TGTGCCAGCAGCAGTACAGATACGCAGTATTTT. It codes for CASSSTDTQYF.

CDR3 protein: CASSPTSGIGETQYF. Written as DNA, the CDR3 is TGTGCCAGCAGCCCTACTAGCGGGATTGGCGAGACCCAGTACTTC. The V call is TRBV5-4, the J call TRBJ2-5, with 10 bases matching TRBD2. The CDR3 sequence is 15 residues long. Per the germline V gene, CDR1 is SGHNT and CDR2 is YYREEE (reference sequence). The V gene end was trimmed by 4 bases and the J gene end by 5 bases; junction bases not matched to a gene: 8.

The CDR3 nucleotides are TGTGCCAGCAGCTTAGCCCAGGGGGGGTACGAGCAGTACTTC. Residues: CASSLAQGGYEQYF. The chain recombines TRBV11-2 with TRBJ2-7; the D gene could be TRBD1 or TRBD2 (7 bases each). The CDR3 extends over 14 amino acids. Trimming removed 1 base from V and 4 bases from J, with 11 bases in between. Germline values: CDR1 SGHAT, CDR2 FQNNGV.

This chain links TRBV4-3 with TRBJ2-1; 9 nucleotides agree with TRBD2. The junction had 10 bases not matched to a gene; V was cut back by 3 bases and J by 4 bases. The CDR3 loop spans 17 amino acids. Germline CDR1 and CDR2: LGHNA and YSLEER. As DNA, the CDR3 is TGCGCCAGCAGCCATAGATCACACGCGGGAGGGTACAATGAGCAGTTCTTC. This sequence encodes CASSHRSHAGGYNEQFF.

The chain uses TRBV29-1 and TRBJ1-1; 7 positions match TRBD1. With 0 bases clipped from V and 1 base from J, the junction kept 11 bases outside the gene matches. The CDR3 spans 17 residues. The V gene's germline CDR1 is SQVTM and CDR2 ANQGSEA. The CDR3 here is CSVEEWVPGQRNTEAFF. The CDR3, as DNA: TGCAGCGTTGAAGAATGGGTCCCGGGACAGCGGAACACTGAAGCTTTCTTT. Complete variable domain (other parts from reference TRBV29-1 and TRBJ1-1): SAVISQKPSRDICQRGTSLTIQCQVDSQVTMMFWYRQQPGQSLTLIATANQGSEATYESGFVIDKFPISRPNLTFSTLTVSNMSPEDSSIYLCSVEEWVPGQRNTEAFFGQGTRLTVV.

This chain joins TRBV6-6 and TRBJ1-3; D is unresolved. V gave up 2 bases and J gave up 0 bases, with 11 bases separating them. CDR1 and CDR2 from the germline V gene are MNHNY and SVGAGI (reference sequence). The CDR3 is 16 amino acids. The CDR3 here is CASSYRGHFSGNTIYF. Written as DNA, the CDR3 is TGTGCCAGCAGTTACCGAGGGCATTTCTCTGGAAACACCATATATTTT.

The J gene is TRBJ2-7, the V gene TRBV27, with 13 bases aligning to TRBD2. Germline CDR1 MNHEY, CDR2 SMNVEV (reference sequence). There are 15 residues in the CDR3. The trim removed 5 bases at V and 6 bases at J, leaving 7 bases unmatched. For the CDR3, the DNA is TGTGCCAGCAGTCCCCGGACTAGCGGGAGTAGCGAGCAGTACTTC. Its translation: CASSPRTSGSSEQYF.

The V call is TRBV7-2, the J call TRBJ2-2, with a tentative D call TRBD2 (6 bases). Germline V gene lookup returns CDR1 SGHTA and CDR2 FQGNSA. The CDR3 length is 13 residues. The germline V and J ends were trimmed by 5 bases and 6 bases, with 10 bases remaining between them. The chain's CDR3 is CASSHGGSGELFF. The CDR3 DNA sequence: TGTGCCAGCAGCCACGGGGGATCCGGGGAGCTGTTTTTT. Drawing the rest from reference TRBV7-2 and TRBJ2-2, the complete variable domain is GAGVSQSPSNKVTEKGKDVELRCDPISGHTALYWYRQSLGQGLEFLIYFQGNSAPDKSGLPSDRFSAERTGGSVSTLTIQRTQQEDSAVYLCASSHGGSGELFFGEGSRLTVL.

V and J are TRBV19 and TRBJ2-3; tentatively, D is TRBD1 (5 bases). Deletions cut 3 bases from V and 3 bases from J, with 10 bases between. The length of the CDR3 is 14 residues. Germline loops: CDR1 LNHDA, CDR2 SQIVND (reference sequence). CDR3 sequence (DNA): TGTGCCAGTAGTATGCGCAGGGAAACAGATACGCAGTATTTT. It specifies CASSMRRETDTQYF.

Details on this clone: The same CDR3 is also encoded by other DNA sequences in this sample. The chain carries TRBV7-9 and TRBJ2-3; no firm D call. The V end lost 5 bases, the J end lost 4 bases, and 7 bases lay between the germline ends. Germline CDR1 SEHNR, CDR2 FQNEAQ (reference sequence). The CDR3 totals 12 residues. Here the CDR3 reads CASSPGADTQYF. Written as DNA, the CDR3 is TGTGCCAGCAGCCCTGGGGCAGATACGCAGTATTTT.

The rearrangement joins TRBV9 to TRBJ2-5, with 8 bases identical to TRBD2. This CDR3 spans 14 amino acids. The V gene's germline CDR1 is SGDLS and CDR2 YYNGEE. Trimming took 0 bases from V and 6 from J; bases not matched to a gene: 4. CDR3 amino acids: CASSVDGRAKTQYF. The CDR3 coding sequence is TGTGCCAGCAGCGTAGACGGGAGGGCGAAGACCCAGTACTTC.

As concerns this clone: The sample has other DNA sequences that encode this CDR3 too. The V call is TRBV30, the J call TRBJ2-1, with 8 nucleotides matching TRBD1. The CDR3 contains 14 residues. CDR1 GTSNPN and CDR2 SVGIG come from the germline V gene (reference sequence). The V gene end was trimmed by 2 bases and the J gene end by 4 bases; junction bases not matched to a gene: 4. Here the CDR3 DNA reads TGTGCCTGGAGTTCAGGGGGCCCTTACAATGAGCAGTTCTTC. Its protein is CAWSSGGPYNEQFF.

DNA of the CDR3: TGTGCCAGCTCGGGTCGTCAGGGGGGTGACAATGAGCAGTTCTTC. It specifies CASSGRQGGDNEQFF. The rearrangement joins TRBV18 to TRBJ2-1; tentatively, D is TRBD1 (7 bases). CDR1 and CDR2 (germline): KGHSH, LQKENI. There are 15 residues in the CDR3. V was shortened by 6 bases and J by 5 bases, with 17 bases between the two germline ends.

The chain couples TRBV5-4 to TRBJ1-1, with a weak D call TRBD1 (6 bases). CDR1 and CDR2 from the germline V gene are SGHNT and YYREEE (reference sequence). Trimming removed 0 bases from V and 5 bases from J, with 11 bases in between. The CDR3 consists of 14 residues. CDR3 bases: TGTGCCAGCAGCTTGGAGGGGGTTCGGACTGAAGCTTTCTTT. The encoded protein is CASSLEGVRTEAFF.

The V and J genes are TRBV5-6 and TRBJ1-5; possibly TRBD1 for D (6 bases). The CDR3 consists of 15 residues. Trimming stripped 2 bases from V and 9 bases from J, with 18 bases between. Germline V gene sequence: CDR1 SGHDT, CDR2 YYEEEE. The CDR3 sequence: CASSLGTLGVTPQHF. The CDR3, as DNA: TGTGCCAGCAGCTTAGGGACACTCGGGGTGACGCCCCAGCATTTT. Combining the CDR3 with reference TRBV5-6 and TRBJ1-5 gives the whole variable domain DAGVTQSPTHLIKTRGQQVTLRCSPKSGHDTVSWYQQALGQGPQFIFQYYEEEERQRGNFPDRFSGHQFPNYSSELNVNALLLGDSALYLCASSLGTLGVTPQHFGDGTRLSIL.